This T cell receptor beta chain appears in the sequencing data of a study of T cells in Graves' hyperthyroidism and ophthalmopathy. Broader study findings: Among thyroid clonotypes expanded above 0.001, most also appeared in blood.

The junction had 13 bases not matched to a gene; V was cut back by 5 bases and J by 6 bases. Germline CDR1 reads MNHEY; CDR2 reads SMNVEV (reference sequence). The CDR3 has 16 amino acids. Patients aged 18 to 65 had newly diagnosed hyperthyroidism that had lasted under 2 months. Many counts were recorded for this clonotype. What it binds is unknown. The source material, RNA transcripts, was used to amplify TCR beta CDR3 regions. TCR CDR3 underwent first-round RT-PCR with the HTBI primer set. TCRdb processed the multiplex PCR reads anew with MiXCR; each CDR3 protein has one entry. The table has some 300,000 distinct CDR3 sequences, about an eighth seen once.

The chain joins TRBV27 to TRBJ2-5, with 9 bases that match TRBD1. What was sequenced was blood. The clonotype originates from a woman in her twenties or thirties with Graves' hyperthyroidism that later progressed to Graves' ophthalmopathy. The CDR3 region has the DNA TGTGCCAGCAGTCTACTCCCGGGACAGGGAAGGAAGACCCAGTACTTC. Translated: CASSLLPGQGRKTQYF.